This T cell receptor (beta chain) was retrieved from a study of T cell responses to AZD1222 COVID-19 vaccine (dated by TCRdb to the early 2020s). Notes on the research overall: Because spike-specific TCR depth and breadth did not differ between the two schedules, AZD1222 recipients who got a second dose at roughly 4 weeks were pooled with those who got a second dose at roughly 12 weeks. A total of approximately 250 trial participants underwent TCR sequencing, of whom about 210 had received two doses of AZD1222 and some 26 had received two doses of the MenACWY control vaccine. Trial participants were enrolled into age subgroups of 18-55, 56-69 and 70-plus years, which contained about 150, 28 and 57 TCR-sequenced participants, respectively.

The sample's time point, from its label and the paper: baseline before first vaccination. Samples from vaccinated people were obtained from the UK trials COV001 and COV002, which included a single-blind randomized controlled phase 2/3 trial of AZD1222 (ChAdOx1 nCoV-19) in healthy adults. For TCRbeta chain sequencing, PBMC samples from trial participants were taken at day 0 and at day 28 after the second dose. As concerns this clone: Its specific antigen is unknown. Within one base of it there is no much larger clone, and no base qualities were kept.

The CDR3 regions of human TCRbeta chains were subjected to immunosequencing. Regarding the original processing steps: TCRs in the repertoires were compared against a reference library of SARS-CoV-2-specific TCRs that had been generated with the MIRA antigen-specificity platform. Breadth was defined as the fraction of unique TCRs that were SARS-CoV-2-associated, and depth was defined as the fraction of total T cells that were SARS-CoV-2-associated. Using the MIRA data, every spike-specific TCR was mapped to the spike region that the TCR reacted to and assigned to either a CD4 or a CD8 class. Log10-transformed breadth and depth values were compared by one-way ANOVA with Sidak's multiple comparisons tests. TCRdb's version of the immuneACCESS table is confined to in-frame rearrangements and falls short of the full clone set. An unresolved V gene accounts for under half of the shortfall where checked; the remainder is of unknown origin. The DNA was the basis for D and trimming; V, J and clone size are from that table. Present in this sample are 130,000 or so clones, approximately 90% of which were seen just once. The ten largest clones take up approximately 1.5% of the sample.

The full study reports these points: Vaccine-associated CD4 TCRs spanned the whole spike protein, with dominant responses in regions 160-218 and 743-854. Reportedly, close to half of the unique spike-specific TCRs recognized epitopes lying outside the regions that are mutated in the B.1.351 and B.1.1.7 variants. Participants were mostly white British, with more females than males. The authors suggested clonal diversity may have been underestimated. In the small 56-69-year group, the increase in depth fell short of significance, most likely because of low power. Conclusions about previously exposed vaccinees were limited because only six AZD1222 recipients were SARS-CoV-2 seropositive at baseline. Because no day 14 peak-response samples were available, the repertoires could be characterized only after the peak T cell response. After two AZD1222 doses, both the breadth and the depth of spike-specific TCRs were significantly higher than at day 0 and than in MenACWY recipients.

This clonotype was obtained from an adult in good health. This specimen consisted of peripheral blood, obtained on day 0 of AZD1222 vaccination.

The DNA reads TGTGCCAGCAGCCAACAGAGCACAGATACGCAGTATTTT. It specifies CASSQQSTDTQYF. This chain is built from TRBV6-2 or TRBV6-3 and TRBJ2-3; the D gene remains uncertain. The germline V gene supplies CDR1 MNHEY and CDR2 SVGEGT. CDR3 length: 13 amino acids, cysteine to phenylalanine. Just the 39-base CDR3 DNA is kept, in frame starting at base 1. V drops 6 bases and J drops 0 bases, leaving 7 bases in between.